The T cell receptor beta chain under discussion was sequenced for a study of blood T cell repertoires in COVID-19. Turning to the study itself: PBMCs, B-cell-depleted T cells, or T cells provided the cDNA or gDNA that made up the material.

The data were produced by immunoSEQ multiplex PCR, yet TCRdb's version contains in-frame clones alone and is incomplete. Of 150,000 or so clones listed, roughly four fifths are singletons. Germline loops: CDR1 SGHTA, CDR2 FQGNSA. CDR3 length equals 14 residues. The V end lost 2 bases, the J end lost 5 bases, and 13 bases lay between the germline ends. The sequenced sample was peripheral blood. This TCR was recovered from a human donor in a cohort sampled during active COVID-19. The rearrangement uses TRBV7-2 and TRBJ2-7; a possible D gene is TRBD1 (7 bases). The CDR3: CASSLQGGPHEQYF. Here the CDR3 DNA reads TGTGCCAGCAGCTTACAGGGGGGTCCCCACGAGCAGTACTTC.